Listed here are 23 T cell receptor beta chains from one sample, sequenced in a study of graft-versus-host responses after intestinal transplantation. These receptors are not linked to any known antigen. The data were produced by immunoSEQ multiplex PCR, yet TCRdb's version contains in-frame clones alone and is incomplete. The repertoire holds approximately 77,000 clones, 70% to 90% seen once, with roughly 0.32% in the top ten. The sequencing used unstimulated CD4+ T cells sorted from spleen or lymph node cells, collected before intestinal transplant. All receptors come from a human donor who received an intestinal transplant.

This clone was observed a handful of times. CDR3 nucleotide sequence: TGTGCCAGCAGCCAAGCCGACAGGGTGGCTGGGGCCAACGTCCTGACTTTC. It encodes CASSQADRVAGANVLTF. The chain has TRBV4-2 and TRBJ2-6; 7 bases match TRBD1. The CDR3 runs to 17 residues. Germline CDR1 reads LGHNA; CDR2 reads YNFKEQ. V lost 1 base and J lost 2; bases outside the gene matches: 5.

The CDR3 loop reads CASSPPTGANYGYTF. The CDR3 DNA sequence: TGTGCCAGCTCACCCCCGACAGGGGCTAACTATGGCTACACCTTC. The chain joins TRBV18 to TRBJ1-2, with 8 bases identical to TRBD1. This CDR3 contains 15 residues. V lost 3 bases to trimming and J lost 0 bases; unmatched junction nucleotides: 3. Germline V lookup: CDR1 KGHSH, CDR2 LQKENI.

The chain is built from TRBV9 and TRBJ1-2; perhaps TRBD1 as D (6 bases). This CDR3 spans 13 amino acids. Deletions cut 4 bases from V and 4 bases from J, with 11 bases between. Per germline, CDR1 SGDLS and CDR2 YYNGEE. Written as DNA, the CDR3 is TGTGCCAGCAGCTCCCCAGGGGCCTATGGCTACACCTTC. Protein: CASSSPGAYGYTF.

The chain links TRBV6-5 to TRBJ1-2; 7 nucleotides match TRBD1. From germline, CDR1 is MNHEY and CDR2 SVGAGI. This CDR3 contains 13 residues. V shed 6 bases, J shed 8 bases, and the junction held 9 bases outside the gene matches. The CDR3 DNA reads TGTGCCAGCAGGCGCCCTACAGGGGAGGGCTACACCTTC. Translated, it gives CASRRPTGEGYTF.

This chain connects TRBV10-2 to TRBJ1-1; 9 bases are a match to TRBD1. Trimming took 7 bases from V and 6 from J; bases not matched to a gene: 6. The CDR3 is 13 amino acids. Germline V lookup: CDR1 WSHSY, CDR2 SAAADI. The CDR3 bases are TGCGCCAGCATTAGGACAGGGGATTCTGAAGCTTTCTTT. Amino acid sequence: CASIRTGDSEAFF.

The rearrangement joins TRBV4-1 to TRBJ1-2; D not certain. This CDR3 has 15 amino acids. Between the trimmed V and J ends, which lost 1 base and 4 bases, there was a span of 13 bases. The V gene's germline CDR1 is MGHRA and CDR2 YSYEKL. The CDR3 bases are TGCGCCAGCAGCCAAGTTCACCCTGGAGCCTATGGCTACACCTTC. Translated: CASSQVHPGAYGYTF.

V gene TRBV2 combines with J gene TRBJ2-7; 9 nucleotides line up with TRBD1. Per the germline V gene, CDR1 is SNHLY and CDR2 is FYNNEI. The CDR3 runs to 14 residues. Trimming took 4 bases from V and 6 from J; bases not matched to a gene: 7. The CDR3 coding sequence is TGTGCCAGCAGTGTCGCGGACAGGGGTTTCGAGCAGTACTTC. Protein sequence: CASSVADRGFEQYF.

The V gene is TRBV5-6, the J gene TRBJ2-1, with D uncertain. CDR1 is SGHDT and CDR2 is YYEEEE in the germline V gene. The V end lost 1 base, the J end lost 7 bases, and 15 bases lay between the germline ends. This CDR3 region has 15 residues. CDR3 sequence: CASSLLKLRWNEQFF. Here the CDR3 DNA reads TGTGCCAGCAGCTTGCTTAAACTTCGGTGGAATGAGCAGTTCTTC.

The chain is built from TRBV5-6 and TRBJ2-1; 8 positions agree with TRBD1. Germline trimming cut 6 bases from V and 7 bases from J; bases unmatched to any gene: 12. The germline V gene encodes CDR1 SGHDT and CDR2 YYEEEE. This CDR3 has 15 residues. As DNA, the CDR3 is TGTGCCAGCACCTCGTGGGACAGGAAAAAGAATGAGCAGTTCTTC. Amino acid sequence: CASTSWDRKKNEQFF.

This sequence joins TRBV9 and TRBJ2-3; TRBD1 agrees at 12 bases. With V trimmed by 0 bases and J by 1 base, 6 bases remained unmatched. Germline V gene sequence: CDR1 SGDLS, CDR2 YYNGEE. The CDR3 length is 18 residues. CDR3 in amino acids: CASSVGGTGGRGTDTQYF. In DNA, the CDR3 is TGTGCCAGCAGCGTAGGCGGGACAGGGGGCCGAGGCACAGATACGCAGTATTTT. Looking up the rest from reference TRBV9 and TRBJ2-3 gives the full variable domain: DSGVTQTPKHLITATGQRVTLRCSPRSGDLSVYWYQQSLDQGLQFLIQYYNGEERAKGNILERFSAQQFPDLHSELNLSSLELGDSALYFCASSVGGTGGRGTDTQYFGPGTRLTVL.

This rearrangement joins TRBV6-1 to TRBJ1-6; TRBD1 agrees at 9 bases. The CDR3 length is 15 residues. Germline V lookup: CDR1 MNHNS, CDR2 SASEGT. Trimming removed 3 bases from V and 6 bases from J; junction bases left unmatched: 3. The CDR3 protein is CASSEVDRGNSPLHF. In nucleotides, the CDR3 is TGTGCCAGCAGTGAGGTGGACAGGGGTAATTCACCCCTCCACTTT.

CDR3 coding DNA: TGCGCCAGCAGCTTGGGAGGGGGCGATTATAATTCACCCCTCCACTTT. It encodes CASSLGGGDYNSPLHF. The chain joins TRBV5-1 to TRBJ1-6, with 7 nucleotides matching TRBD1. CDR1 and CDR2 from the germline V gene are SGHRS and YFSETQ. With 0 bases clipped from V and 4 bases from J, the junction kept 4 bases outside the gene matches. The CDR3 is 16 residues long.

In this sample, this clone turned up a few times. The rearrangement joins TRBV21-1 to TRBJ2-7; the table's D call, TRBD2, was not checked against the DNA. TRBV21-1 is listed as a pseudogene. This CDR3 contains 16 residues. CDR3 region: CASSSSPGREGYEQYF. The CDR3, as DNA: TGTGCCAGCAGCAGTAGCCCCGGGCGGGAGGGCTACGAGCAGTACTTC.

The V call is TRBV5-1, the J call TRBJ2-3, with D unclear. The ends were cut back, 3 bases at V and 2 bases at J, with 7 bases in the middle. Germline V gene lookup returns CDR1 SGHRS and CDR2 YFSETQ. This CDR3 is built from 13 residues. The CDR3: CASSSVITDTQYF. The CDR3 nucleotides read TGCGCCAGCAGCTCGGTCATCACAGATACGCAGTATTTT. Full variable domain (outside the CDR3, taken from reference TRBV5-1 and TRBJ2-3): KAGVTQTPRYLIKTRGQQVTLSCSPISGHRSVSWYQQTPGQGLQFLFEYFSETQRNKGNFPGRFSGRQFSNSRSEMNVSTLELGDSALYLCASSSVITDTQYFGPGTRLTVL.

CDR3 sequence reads: CASRGTDHNEQFF. In nucleotides, the CDR3 is TGTGCCAGCAGGGGGACAGACCACAATGAGCAGTTCTTC. The chain links TRBV6-1 to TRBJ2-1, with 7 nucleotides matching TRBD1. The CDR3 loop spans 13 amino acids. Trimming removed 6 bases from V and 5 bases from J; junction bases left unmatched: 4. CDR1 is MNHNS and CDR2 is SASEGT in the germline V gene.

The sample holds a few counts of this clone. The chain employs TRBV6-1 and TRBJ2-1, with TRBD2 matching over 13 bases. The CDR3 sequence is 14 residues long. V lost 6 bases to trimming and J lost 7 bases; unmatched junction nucleotides: 3. Germline V gene sequence: CDR1 MNHNS, CDR2 SASEGT. CDR3 region: CASSGLAGVNEQFF. DNA for the CDR3: TGTGCCAGCAGCGGACTAGCGGGAGTAAATGAGCAGTTCTTC.

The J gene is TRBJ1-5, the V gene TRBV30; perhaps TRBD1 as D (5 bases). The length of the CDR3 is 13 residues. Per the germline V gene, CDR1 is GTSNPN and CDR2 is SVGIG (reference sequence). Trimming cost V 5 bases and J 5 bases, with 13 bases left between them. For the CDR3, the DNA is TGTGCCTGGGCGGGGGGTGGAGATCAGCCCCAGCATTTT. This codes for CAWAGGGDQPQHF.

The chain carries TRBV5-4 and TRBJ2-1; 9 bases fit TRBD1. There are 15 residues in the CDR3. After removal of 4 bases from V and 2 bases from J, the junction contained 4 bases not matched to a gene. From germline, CDR1 is SGHNT and CDR2 YYREEE (reference sequence). The CDR3 DNA sequence: TGTGCCAGCAGCCGGGGACAGGGTGCCTACAATGAGCAGTTCTTC. Translated, it gives CASSRGQGAYNEQFF.

The chain's CDR3 is CASSKTGGNEQFF. In DNA form, the CDR3 reads TGTGCCAGCAGCAAGACAGGGGGCAATGAGCAGTTCTTC. The chain combines TRBV6-5 with TRBJ2-1; 9 bases are shared with TRBD1. Trimming took 6 bases from V and 6 from J; bases not matched to a gene: 3. This CDR3 has 13 residues. Per the germline V gene, CDR1 is MNHEY and CDR2 is SVGAGI.

The chain has TRBV6-6 and TRBJ1-5; D possibly corresponds to TRBD1 (5 bases). Trimming pared 0 bases from V and 10 bases from J, leaving 13 bases between. Germline V gene lookup returns CDR1 MNHNY and CDR2 SVGAGI (reference sequence). The CDR3 is 14 residues long. CDR3: CASSYSRQPQPQHF. The DNA of the CDR3 is TGTGCCAGCAGTTACTCCCGACAGCCCCAACCCCAGCATTTT.

The chain links TRBV2 to TRBJ1-4, with unresolved D. The CDR3 loop spans 11 amino acids. Germline V gene sequence: CDR1 SNHLY, CDR2 FYNNEI. The germline V and J ends were trimmed by 8 bases and 11 bases, with 12 bases remaining between them. CDR3 bases: TGTGCCAGCGAGGAGGGTCCGAAACTGTTTTTT. It yields the protein CASEEGPKLFF.

The chain links TRBV29-1 to TRBJ1-1; unclear D gene. From germline, CDR1 is SQVTM and CDR2 ANQGSEA. Trimming stripped 0 bases from V and 1 base from J, with 12 bases between. The CDR3 is made up of 15 amino acids. Here the CDR3 reads CSVEDPQRGNTEAFF. Written as DNA, the CDR3 is TGCAGCGTTGAAGATCCCCAGCGGGGGAACACTGAAGCTTTCTTT. The complete variable domain, with remaining parts taken from reference TRBV29-1 and TRBJ1-1, reads SAVISQKPSRDICQRGTSLTIQCQVDSQVTMMFWYRQQPGQSLTLIATANQGSEATYESGFVIDKFPISRPNLTFSTLTVSNMSPEDSSIYLCSVEDPQRGNTEAFFGQGTRLTVV.

V gene TRBV29-1 combines with J gene TRBJ1-2; a weak D match, TRBD1 (6 bases). Trimming took off 6 bases at V and 2 bases at J, with 13 bases between the two ends. Germline CDR1 reads SQVTM; CDR2 reads ANQGSEA. The CDR3 loop spans 13 amino acids. The CDR3 spells CSVRDIKNYGYTF. The CDR3 coding sequence is TGCAGCGTCCGGGACATTAAGAACTATGGCTACACCTTC. Full variable domain (remainder filled in from reference TRBV29-1 and TRBJ1-2): SAVISQKPSRDICQRGTSLTIQCQVDSQVTMMFWYRQQPGQSLTLIATANQGSEATYESGFVIDKFPISRPNLTFSTLTVSNMSPEDSSIYLCSVRDIKNYGYTFGSGTRLTVV.